A single TCR beta chain is shown here with its context. Trimming shortened V by 0 bases and J by 4 bases, and 7 bases separated the two germline ends. Per germline, CDR1 MNHEY and CDR2 SVGAGI. This CDR3 region has 15 residues. The data stem from a study of blood T cell repertoires in COVID-19. Study details: COVID-19 samples, acute and convalescent, were from the United States, Italy and Spain. T cells, B-cell-depleted T cells, or PBMCs provided the cDNA or gDNA that served as material.

Participants were placed into cohorts based on the clinical history they reported. Libraries were prepared by immunoSEQ multiplex PCR; TCRdb keeps only in-frame clonotypes and omits some of them. The table lists hundreds of thousands of clones, roughly 82% of them singletons, with around 2.1% in the top ten. The clonotype comes from a woman in her 50s who had recovered from COVID-19. Sequences were obtained from PBMCs or T cells enriched from blood (not recorded which). The chain employs TRBV6-5 and TRBJ1-6; D is ambiguous. DNA of the CDR3: TGTGCCAGCAGTTACTCCCGGGGATATAATTCACCCCTCCACTTT. Translated, it gives CASSYSRGYNSPLHF.